One and the same sample provided the 7 T cell receptor beta chains below, sequenced in a study of T cell repertoires in cytomegalovirus infection (dated by TCRdb to the late 2010s). These receptors' targets are unknown. The data were produced on an Illumina HiSeq 1500. TCRdb itself trimmed the public reads at Q25 with fastp, ran MiXCR and retained productive beta chains. Rows with a matching CDR3 protein are joined into one entry that keeps the most common DNA and genes. The sample contains 680,000 or so distinct CDR3 sequences, 30% to 35% of them found a single time. Approximately 18% of the sample is held by the ten biggest clonotypes. The sample's treatment or condition label is to be understood as: in vitro stimulation with specific CMV peptide epitopes to enrich CMV-specific T cells. Sequencing was performed on cultured PBMCs, taken from culture after CMV antigen stimulation. These receptors all stem from a human donor in good health (CMV status not recorded). Some clones in this sample may be carry-over from other donors' samples.

The chain is built from TRBV27 and TRBJ2-1, with 7 nucleotides matching TRBD2. CDR1 is MNHEY, CDR2 SMNVEV, per germline (reference sequence). J lost 0 bases, V lost 5 bases, and 7 bases had no gene match. The CDR3 totals 16 residues. CDR3 protein: CASSRLAVSSYNEQFF. The DNA of the CDR3 is TGTGCCAGCAGTAGACTAGCCGTTTCCTCCTACAATGAGCAGTTCTTC.

This clonotype appeared a few times. V and J are TRBV2 and TRBJ2-1, with 11 bases matching TRBD2. V trimming: 10 bases; J trimming: 0 bases; junction bases outside the gene matches: 20. Germline assignment: CDR1 SNHLY and CDR2 FYNNEI. The CDR3 is 20 residues long. The CDR3 nucleotides read TGTGCCATCGAGATTCCGAGACTAGCGGGACTGCTCAGCTCCTACAATGAGCAGTTCTTC. Its translation: CAIEIPRLAGLLSSYNEQFF.

This clonotype came up a few times. The V gene is TRBV2, the J gene TRBJ1-4, with D hard to call. This CDR3 spans 13 amino acids. Germline lookup yields CDR1 SNHLY and CDR2 FYNNEI. The V end was cut by 7 bases, the J end by 8 bases, with 14 bases between. CDR3 loop: CASMGNPGEKLFF. In nucleotides, the CDR3 is TGTGCCAGCATGGGAAACCCGGGGGAAAAACTGTTTTTT.

The rearrangement links TRBV30 to TRBJ2-1, with 7 bases fitting TRBD2. Germline CDR1 is GTSNPN and CDR2 is SVGIG (reference sequence). This CDR3 contains 15 residues. The V and J ends lost 3 bases and 10 bases, in that order; junction bases with no gene match: 15. CDR3 in DNA: TGTGCCTGGAGCAAAGGACTAGAGGATAGACGGGAGCAGTTCTTC. This encodes CAWSKGLEDRREQFF.

Many counts were recorded for this clonotype. The chain employs TRBV7-2 and TRBJ2-1, with D perhaps TRBD2 (6 bases). This CDR3 has 16 residues. Germline V lookup: CDR1 SGHTA, CDR2 FQGNSA. Trimming left V 5 bases short and J 3 bases short, with 17 bases between. CDR3 residues: CASSGGSGGYYNEQFF. For the CDR3, the DNA is TGTGCCAGCAGCGGAGGGTCTGGGGGATACTACAATGAGCAGTTCTTC.

This chain connects TRBV6-2 or TRBV6-3 to TRBJ2-7; 7 bases line up with TRBD2. There are 13 residues in the CDR3. CDR1 is MNHEY, CDR2 SVGEGT, per germline. V lost 7 bases, J lost 4 bases, and 7 bases stayed unmatched. CDR3 residues: CASTGGKRYEQYF. For the CDR3, the DNA is TGTGCCAGCACGGGGGGAAAAAGATACGAGCAGTACTTC.

The chain is built from TRBV20-1 and TRBJ2-1, with 11 bases identical to TRBD2. Germline-derived CDR1 and CDR2 are DFQATT and SNEGSKA (reference sequence). The CDR3 is made up of 15 amino acids. J lost 3 bases, V lost 2 bases, and 3 bases had no gene match. CDR3: CSARPGLADYNEQFF. The CDR3 DNA reads as TGCAGTGCTAGACCGGGACTAGCGGACTACAATGAGCAGTTCTTC.